These 30 T cell receptor beta chains were all obtained from the same sample, sequenced in a study of T cells after yellow fever vaccination. TCRdb re-called the 5' RACE reads with MiXCR, one entry per CDR3 protein. The table has about 120,000 distinct CDR3 sequences, 7.2% seen once. Here the sequenced sample was CD4+ T cells sorted from PBMCs, taken around 45 days after the first yellow fever vaccination. The receptors come from a man younger than 35 who received the YFV17D yellow fever vaccine.

In this sample, this clonotype turned up many times. The chain is built from TRBV24-1 and TRBJ2-3, with 11 bases matching TRBD1. The CDR3 consists of 16 residues. CDR1 and CDR2 (germline): KGHDR, SFDVKD. The J segment lost 1 base and the V segment lost 3 bases, leaving 2 bases of the junction unmatched. CDR3 nucleotides: TGTGCCACCAGTGATCCGGGACAGGGGGGCACAGATACGCAGTATTTT. Translation: CATSDPGQGGTDTQYF.

This clonotype was recorded many times. The chain is built from TRBV6-1 and TRBJ2-1; the match to TRBD2 covers 8 bases. The trim removed 6 bases at V and 2 bases at J, leaving 12 bases unmatched. This CDR3 has 17 amino acids. Per the germline V gene, CDR1 is MNHNS and CDR2 is SASEGT. The CDR3 DNA reads as TGTGCCAGCAGCCAAAGGGGCCGGGGGGGTGCCTACAATGAGCAGTTCTTC. The encoded protein is CASSQRGRGGAYNEQFF.

The genes are TRBV7-2 and TRBJ2-2, with D possibly matching TRBD2 (6 bases). The V end was cut by 8 bases, the J end by 7 bases, with 17 bases between. The CDR3 extends over 14 amino acids. Per germline, CDR1 SGHTA and CDR2 FQGNSA. This chain's CDR3 is CASLRGAGGGELFF. DNA of the CDR3: TGTGCCAGCCTCCGAGGGGCCGGGGGCGGGGAGCTGTTTTTT.

The table lists this clonotype with a few counts. V and J are TRBV6-5 and TRBJ1-1; the D is unclear. The CDR3 contains 14 residues. V lost 2 bases and J 4 bases, leaving 11 bases between the germline ends. CDR1 and CDR2 from the germline V gene are MNHEY and SVGAGI. For the CDR3, the DNA is TGTGCCAGCAGTTACGAGGGTTTTGGCACTGAAGCTTTCTTT. This gives the protein CASSYEGFGTEAFF.

This clonotype was seen at least ten times. The chain employs TRBV2 and TRBJ2-7; D is possibly TRBD2 (6 bases). Trimming removed 3 bases at V and 2 bases at J, with 11 bases between. Germline V lookup: CDR1 SNHLY, CDR2 FYNNEI. CDR3 length equals 14 residues. CDR3 loop: CASSDRLDPYEQYF. CDR3 nucleotides: TGTGCCAGCAGTGACCGACTAGATCCCTACGAGCAGTACTTC.

This clonotype was found many times. J is TRBJ1-5 and V is TRBV5-1, with 7 bases fitting TRBD1. The CDR3 runs to 13 residues. Germline V gives CDR1 SGHRS, CDR2 YFSETQ. V gave up 4 bases and J gave up 4 bases; unmatched junction bases: 2. DNA for the CDR3: TGCGCCAGCAGCGGGGGACAGAATCAGCCCCAGCATTTT. It encodes CASSGGQNQPQHF.

Many counts were recorded for this clonotype. The chain carries TRBV30 and TRBJ1-5; D unclear. Germline assignment: CDR1 GTSNPN and CDR2 SVGIG (reference sequence). The V and J ends lost 3 bases and 5 bases respectively, with 14 bases between them. The CDR3 sequence is 14 residues long. CDR3 coding DNA: TGTGCCTGGAGGAAGTTCGGGTCGGATCAGCCCCAGCATTTT. This encodes CAWRKFGSDQPQHF.

The table lists this clonotype with many counts. The chain couples TRBV20-1 to TRBJ1-2; D not resolved. CDR3 length equals 10 residues. The V gene's germline CDR1 is DFQATT and CDR2 SNEGSKA (reference sequence). V lost 6 bases, J lost 10 bases, and 12 bases lay in between. DNA of the CDR3: TGCAGTGCAAGGCTTACCCCCTACACCTTC. This codes for CSARLTPYTF.

The rearrangement joins TRBV6-2 or TRBV6-3 to TRBJ2-3, with unresolved D. The CDR3 sequence is 13 residues long. V dropped 7 bases and J dropped 0 bases, with 8 bases sitting between them. CDR1 and CDR2 (germline): MNHEY, SVGEGT. CDR3 region: CASKTSSTDTQYF. The CDR3 coding sequence is TGTGCCAGCAAGACGAGTAGCACAGATACGCAGTATTTT.

This clonotype was seen many times. V gene TRBV24-1 combines with J gene TRBJ2-1; the D call may be TRBD1 or TRBD2 (5 bases each). Germline lookup yields CDR1 KGHDR and CDR2 SFDVKD. V lost 6 bases and J 10 bases, leaving 18 bases between the germline ends. CDR3 length equals 14 residues. The CDR3 loop reads CATSTGTNSREQFF. The CDR3 DNA follows: TGTGCCACCAGTACCGGGACCAACTCGCGGGAGCAGTTCTTC.

This clonotype was detected many times. J is TRBJ2-5 and V is TRBV30; D is undetermined. V lost 0 bases, J lost 6 bases, and 11 bases lay in between. The length of the CDR3 is 13 residues. From germline, CDR1 is GTSNPN and CDR2 SVGIG (reference sequence). CDR3 bases: TGTGCCTGGAGTGTACCCGGCTTCAAGACCCAGTACTTC. Translation: CAWSVPGFKTQYF.

This clonotype has only a few counts. V usage is TRBV28 and J usage is TRBJ2-3; D is uncertain. CDR1 is MDHEN and CDR2 is SYDVKM in the germline V gene. The V and J ends lost 8 bases and 2 bases respectively, with 5 bases between them. CDR3 length: 11 residues. DNA of the CDR3: TGTGCCAGCCCTCCCACAGATACGCAGTATTTT. Protein product: CASPPTDTQYF.

Many counts were recorded for this clonotype. The chain combines TRBV19 with TRBJ2-5; 7 bases align to TRBD1. The CDR3 runs to 14 residues. Germline loops: CDR1 LNHDA, CDR2 SQIVND (reference sequence). V was pared by 4 bases and J by 3 bases, with 5 bases of the junction left unmatched. The CDR3 loop is CASSTWTGEETQYF. CDR3 DNA sequence: TGTGCCAGTAGTACCTGGACAGGTGAAGAGACCCAGTACTTC.

This clonotype came up many times. The chain carries TRBV9 and TRBJ2-2; tentatively, D is TRBD1 (7 bases). The CDR3 contains 17 residues. The V and J ends lost 4 bases and 0 bases respectively, with 16 bases between them. Germline-derived CDR1 and CDR2 are SGDLS and YYNGEE. CDR3 residues: CASSPSAGGPNTGELFF. CDR3 coding DNA: TGTGCCAGCAGCCCCTCAGCAGGGGGGCCGAACACCGGGGAGCTGTTTTTT.

This clonotype was found once. It may be a read error: a sequence one base away is much more abundant. The V call is TRBV5-1, the J call TRBJ2-3, with TRBD1 as a possible D gene (5 bases). The CDR3 covers 15 residues. CDR1 and CDR2 (germline): SGHRS, YFSETQ. CDR3 coding DNA: TGCGCCAGCAGCTTGGGGGCAGGGCGACAATTTACGCAGTGTTTT. Translated, it gives CASSLGAGRQFTQCF.

Ten or more counts support this clonotype. The chain recombines TRBV6-5 with TRBJ2-7, with D tentatively TRBD2 (5 bases). CDR3 length: 14 amino acids. The V gene lost 6 bases and the J gene lost 7 bases, with 19 bases spanning the gap. CDR1 is MNHEY and CDR2 is SVGAGI in the germline V gene. The CDR3 DNA is TGTGCCAGCAGCCGGACCGCCCGGGGTGGGGAGCAGTACTTC. Translated: CASSRTARGGEQYF.

The chain is built from TRBV27 and TRBJ2-7, with TRBD1 matching over 8 bases. Germline trimming cut 5 bases from V and 4 bases from J; bases unmatched to any gene: 19. In germline, CDR1 is MNHEY, CDR2 SMNVEV (reference sequence). This CDR3 is 18 amino acids long. The CDR3, as DNA: TGTGCCAGCAGTCTCCTCGGACAGGGAAGGACAAAATCTTACGAGCAGTACTTC. It specifies CASSLLGQGRTKSYEQYF.

In this sample, this clonotype turned up many times. This chain uses TRBV2 with TRBJ2-3; D is uncertain. CDR3 length: 15 amino acids. V gave up 2 bases and J gave up 0 bases, with 9 bases separating them. Germline lookup yields CDR1 SNHLY and CDR2 FYNNEI. The CDR3 DNA follows: TGTGCCAGCAGTGAACAGGAGCCTAGCACAGATACGCAGTATTTT. Residues: CASSEQEPSTDTQYF.

About this clonotype: This may be a read error, as it is one base from a much larger clone. The genes are TRBV3-1 and TRBJ2-5; D is possibly TRBD2 (6 bases). V lost 4 bases to trimming and J lost 3 bases, with 12 bases between them. This CDR3 is built from 14 residues. Germline CDR1 LGHDT, CDR2 YNNKEL (reference sequence). DNA of the CDR3: TGTGCCAGCAGCCTACTAGCTGAAGAAGAGACCCAGTACTTC. Amino acid sequence: CASSLLAEEETQYF.

To note about this clonotype: This may be a read error: a much more frequent sequence differs by one nucleotide. The chain combines TRBV7-9 with TRBJ2-2; D may correspond to TRBD1 or TRBD2 (5 bases each). This CDR3 spans 17 amino acids. The germline gives CDR1 SEHNR, CDR2 FQNEAQ (reference sequence). CDR3 amino acids: CSSSLGWDLVNTGELFF. DNA for the CDR3: TGTTCCAGCAGCTTAGGATGGGACCTTGTGAACACCGGGGAGCTGTTTTTT.

This clonotype occurred many times. The rearrangement joins TRBV6-1 to TRBJ1-2; possible D gene TRBD1, 6 bases. Germline CDR1 is MNHNS and CDR2 is SASEGT. The CDR3 covers 14 residues. The V gene lost 5 bases and the J gene lost 7 bases, with 17 bases spanning the gap. CDR3 sequence (DNA): TGTGCCAGCAGTCCCGTGGTTCAGGGGCCTGGCTACACCTTC. Residues: CASSPVVQGPGYTF.

This clonotype has a count of ten or more. The chain uses TRBV10-2 and TRBJ1-6; no clear D gene. CDR3 length: 15 amino acids. V dropped 4 bases and J dropped 6 bases, with 13 bases sitting between them. Germline lookup yields CDR1 WSHSY and CDR2 SAAADI. CDR3 sequence reads: CASSVAGKANSPLHF. The CDR3 nucleotides read TGCGCCAGCAGTGTAGCGGGGAAAGCTAATTCACCCCTCCACTTT.

This clonotype was seen repeatedly, ten times or more. The chain combines TRBV4-3 with TRBJ1-2; D remains unclear. This CDR3 is 15 amino acids long. Per germline, CDR1 LGHNA and CDR2 YSLEER. The V end lost 0 bases, the J end lost 4 bases, and 12 bases lay between the germline ends. This CDR3 is CASSQEYRAVYGYTF. DNA for the CDR3: TGCGCCAGCAGCCAAGAGTACCGAGCCGTCTATGGCTACACCTTC.

The chain has TRBV20-1 and TRBJ2-2; possibly TRBD1 for D (5 bases). Deletions cut 5 bases from V and 2 bases from J, with 15 bases between. The germline gives CDR1 DFQATT, CDR2 SNEGSKA (reference sequence). This CDR3 has 15 residues. The CDR3 is CSAPRSGLNTGELFF. DNA of the CDR3: TGCAGTGCTCCCCGGTCAGGGCTCAACACCGGGGAGCTGTTTTTT.

In this sample, this clonotype turned up many times. The chain combines TRBV18 with TRBJ2-7, with D perhaps TRBD1 or TRBD2 (5 bases each). Germline V gene data show CDR1 as KGHSH and CDR2 as LQKENI. The V end lost 1 base, the J end lost 6 bases, and 16 bases lay between the germline ends. The CDR3 sequence is 15 residues long. The CDR3 sequence is CASSPLQGVFAEQYV. The CDR3 DNA sequence: TGTGCCAGCTCACCACTTCAGGGAGTCTTTGCCGAGCAGTACGTC.

This clonotype was seen a handful of times. V usage is TRBV7-2 and J usage is TRBJ2-1; no clear D gene. The CDR3 is made up of 16 amino acids. Germline CDR1 SGHTA, CDR2 FQGNSA. V lost 2 bases, J lost 8 bases, and 19 bases lay in between. CDR3 in amino acids: CASSLSGGALVYEQFF. The CDR3 region has the DNA TGTGCCAGCAGCTTATCAGGCGGAGCCCTCGTCTATGAGCAGTTCTTC.

This clonotype has ten or more counts. The V call is TRBV29-1, the J call TRBJ2-5; a possible D gene is TRBD2 (5 bases). The V gene's germline CDR1 is SQVTM and CDR2 ANQGSEA. The length of the CDR3 is 12 residues. Trimming cost V 5 bases and J 0 bases, with 7 bases left between them. The CDR3 sequence is CSVRGYQETQYF. For the CDR3, the DNA is TGCAGCGTTCGAGGGTACCAAGAGACCCAGTACTTC.

As concerns this clonotype: The junction departs from the called germline gene at one end, perhaps through a read error. The CDR3 spells CTSSLRAGGSNEQFF. DNA for the CDR3: TGTACCAGCAGCTTGAGGGCGGGGGGCTCCAATGAGCAGTTCTTC. The chain links TRBV5-4 to TRBJ2-1, with 8 bases lining up with TRBD2. This CDR3 has 15 amino acids. Germline-derived CDR1 and CDR2 are SGHNT and YYREEE (reference sequence).

This clonotype was picked up many times. The chain employs TRBV29-1 and TRBJ2-5, with 7 bases fitting TRBD1. This CDR3 has 13 amino acids. CDR1 SQVTM and CDR2 ANQGSEA come from the germline V gene. The junction had 3 bases not matched to a gene; V was cut back by 4 bases and J by 1 base. CDR3 DNA: TGCAGCGTTGGGGGACAGAGCCAAGAGACCCAGTACTTC. This translates into CSVGGQSQETQYF.

This clonotype was seen repeatedly, ten times or more. V is TRBV7-2 and J is TRBJ1-2; tentative D call: TRBD1 (5 bases). Germline V gene sequence: CDR1 SGHTA, CDR2 FQGNSA. Trimming shortened V by 5 bases and J by 4 bases, and 14 bases separated the two germline ends. The CDR3 sequence is 14 residues long. CDR3 sequence: CASSRDQGTYGYTF. CDR3 bases: TGTGCCAGCAGCCGAGACCAGGGTACCTATGGCTACACCTTC.